The 30 T cell receptor beta chains reported below all come from one sample, sequenced in a study of control samples from healthy donors and cancer patients. Data came from immunoSEQ multiplex PCR; TCRdb stores just in-frame clones and leaves some out. The sample yields 120,000 or so clones, roughly 90% seen once. The sequenced material came from PBMCs. The receptors here all came from a woman aged 55-69 years with lung cancer.

This clone was observed once. This chain joins TRBV29-1 and TRBJ1-6; D is undetermined. This CDR3 is built from 13 residues. V lost 5 bases to trimming and J lost 5 bases, with 10 bases between them. Germline-derived CDR1 and CDR2 are SQVTM and ANQGSEA. CDR3 sequence reads: CSVSDGHNSPLHF. The CDR3 region has the DNA TGCAGCGTTTCAGACGGGCATAATTCACCCCTCCACTTT.

This clone was detected a few times. The rearrangement joins TRBV7-3 to TRBJ1-1; D may be TRBD1 (6 bases). In germline, CDR1 is SGHTA, CDR2 FQGTGA. The CDR3 is made up of 13 amino acids. Trimming removed 5 bases at V and 5 bases at J, with 12 bases between. CDR3 DNA: TGTGCCAGCAGCCAAATCCAGGGGACTGAAGCTTTCTTT. It specifies CASSQIQGTEAFF.

In this sample, this clone turned up a few times. The chain combines TRBV18 with TRBJ2-7, with a possible D match to TRBD2 (5 bases). Looked up from germline, CDR1 is KGHSH and CDR2 is LQKENI. V lost 6 bases to trimming and J lost 2 bases, with 14 bases between them. This CDR3 contains 14 residues. The CDR3 is CASSLGAATYEQYF. In DNA form, the CDR3 reads TGTGCCAGCTCCCTGGGAGCGGCTACCTACGAGCAGTACTTC.

This clone was observed a few times. The rearrangement uses TRBV5-4 and TRBJ2-7, with a weak D call TRBD2 (7 bases). This CDR3 region has 14 residues. Germline-derived CDR1 and CDR2 are SGHNT and YYREEE (reference sequence). V was trimmed by 1 base and J by 5 bases, leaving 13 bases between them. CDR3 bases: TGTGCCAGCAGCTTGCGGGGGGCCGACCACGAGCAGTACTTC. Translated: CASSLRGADHEQYF.

This clone was seen more than once but under ten times. This rearrangement joins TRBV7-2 to TRBJ1-2; D may be TRBD1 (6 bases). Germline V gene data show CDR1 as SGHTA and CDR2 as FQGNSA. The CDR3 extends over 14 amino acids. Trimming took 5 bases from V and 4 from J, leaving 14 bases between them. The CDR3 DNA reads TGTGCCAGCAGCAAGGGGGTAGGGGGCTATGGCTACACCTTC. Translation: CASSKGVGGYGYTF. Complete variable domain (other parts from reference TRBV7-2 and TRBJ1-2): GAGVSQSPSNKVTEKGKDVELRCDPISGHTALYWYRQSLGQGLEFLIYFQGNSAPDKSGLPSDRFSAERTGGSVSTLTIQRTQQEDSAVYLCASSKGVGGYGYTFGSGTRLTVV.

V and J are TRBV4-2 and TRBJ1-2, with D perhaps matching TRBD1 (6 bases). The CDR3 totals 16 residues. Trimming left V 2 bases short and J 6 bases short, with 19 bases between. In germline, CDR1 is LGHNA, CDR2 YNFKEQ. This chain's CDR3 is CASSQTPSQGGNGYTF. In DNA, the CDR3 is TGTGCCAGCAGCCAAACTCCGTCACAAGGGGGGAATGGCTACACCTTC.

The chain joins TRBV7-9 to TRBJ1-2; D remains ambiguous. This CDR3 has 17 amino acids. Germline V gene sequence: CDR1 SEHNR, CDR2 FQNEAQ (reference sequence). Between the trimmed V and J ends, which lost 5 bases and 1 base, there was a span of 20 bases. The CDR3 sequence is CASSPSPGGSVNYGYTF. DNA for the CDR3: TGTGCCAGCAGCCCATCCCCCGGTGGGTCCGTTAACTATGGCTACACCTTC.

This chain uses TRBV5-4 with TRBJ2-5, with 7 bases that match TRBD1. The CDR3 sequence is 14 residues long. The J segment lost 5 bases and the V segment lost 0 bases, leaving 4 bases of the junction unmatched. Germline CDR1 SGHNT, CDR2 YYREEE (reference sequence). This CDR3 is CASSLDQGQETQYF. CDR3 nucleotide sequence: TGTGCCAGCAGCTTGGACCAGGGACAGGAGACCCAGTACTTC.

This chain links TRBV7-6 with TRBJ2-3; D gene unclear. V lost 6 bases to trimming and J lost 0 bases, with 13 bases between them. Germline loops: CDR1 SGHVS, CDR2 FNYEAQ. The length of the CDR3 is 15 residues. The CDR3 DNA follows: TGTGCCAGCAGTTTCTCACCAACCAGCACAGATACGCAGTATTTT. Its protein is CASSFSPTSTDTQYF. Supplemented by reference TRBV7-6 and TRBJ2-3, the full variable domain reads GAGVSQSPRYKVTKRGQDVALRCDPISGHVSLYWYRQALGQGPEFLTYFNYEAQQDKSGLPNDRFSAERPEGSISTLTIQRTEQRDSAMYRCASSFSPTSTDTQYFGPGTRLTVL.

The genes are TRBV4-2 and TRBJ2-2, with 16 bases lining up with TRBD2. The V and J ends lost 6 bases and 3 bases, in that order; junction bases with no gene match: 10. This CDR3 is built from 19 residues. Per germline, CDR1 LGHNA and CDR2 YNFKEQ. The CDR3 DNA reads as TGTGCCAGCAGGGGACTAGCGGGGGGGTCAGGCGATTACACCGGGGAGCTGTTTTTT. The encoded protein is CASRGLAGGSGDYTGELFF.

This clone was recorded a few times. The chain recombines TRBV19 with TRBJ2-7, with 9 bases that match TRBD2. The CDR3 spans 14 residues. Germline V gene data show CDR1 as LNHDA and CDR2 as SQIVND (reference sequence). V lost 3 bases to trimming and J lost 6 bases; unmatched junction nucleotides: 6. The CDR3 loop reads CASSMREGSAEQYF. As DNA, the CDR3 is TGTGCCAGTAGTATGCGGGAGGGCTCGGCCGAGCAGTACTTC.

V and J are TRBV7-2 and TRBJ2-5; 12 bases fit TRBD2. V lost 2 bases, J lost 2 bases, and 3 bases stayed unmatched. The CDR3 sequence is 16 residues long. Per the germline V gene, CDR1 is SGHTA and CDR2 is FQGNSA. CDR3 protein: CASSLHTSGGQETQYF. CDR3 nucleotides: TGTGCCAGCAGCTTACATACTAGCGGGGGGCAAGAGACCCAGTACTTC.

This clone was counted between two and nine times. The rearrangement uses TRBV4-1 and TRBJ2-1; a possible D gene is TRBD2 (5 bases). Germline lookup yields CDR1 MGHRA and CDR2 YSYEKL. Trimming shortened V by 0 bases and J by 14 bases, and 11 bases separated the two germline ends. CDR3 size: 12 residues. The CDR3 DNA reads as TGCGCCAGCAGCCAAGATCCTAGCACGAAGTTCTTC. Translation gives CASSQDPSTKFF.

This chain uses TRBV6-6 with TRBJ2-7; D not resolved. The germline V and J ends were trimmed by 4 bases and 3 bases, with 19 bases remaining between them. The CDR3 is 16 residues long. From germline, CDR1 is MNHNY and CDR2 SVGAGI (reference sequence). The CDR3 DNA follows: TGTGCCAGCAGTTCCATGGCCCGATCCCTCTTCTACGAGCAGTACTTC. This codes for CASSSMARSLFYEQYF.

V gene TRBV11-3 combines with J gene TRBJ1-1; no reliable D call. The CDR3 is 11 residues long. The V end lost 6 bases, the J end lost 5 bases, and 7 bases lay between the germline ends. Germline CDR1 SGHNT, CDR2 YENEEA. CDR3 in amino acids: CASRIRTEAFF. The CDR3 coding sequence is TGTGCCAGCAGGATAAGAACTGAAGCTTTCTTT.

The genes are TRBV5-6 and TRBJ1-1, with a weak D call TRBD1 (6 bases). This CDR3 is 13 amino acids long. Germline CDR1 SGHDT, CDR2 YYEEEE. The V end lost 3 bases, the J end lost 10 bases, and 16 bases lay between the germline ends. CDR3 DNA sequence: TGTGCCAGCAGCTCGGGGTCCGGGGGCGGAGCTTTCTTT. This codes for CASSSGSGGGAFF.

V gene TRBV10-1 combines with J gene TRBJ1-5; 9 bases match TRBD1. V shed 1 base and J 0 bases; nucleotides not matched to a gene: 10. CDR1 is WNHNN and CDR2 is SYGVQD in the germline V gene (reference sequence). The CDR3 is 19 amino acids. The CDR3 protein is CASSELPRDREYSNQPQHF. The CDR3 region has the DNA TGCGCCAGCAGTGAGTTACCCCGGGACAGGGAATATAGCAATCAGCCCCAGCATTTT.

This sequence joins TRBV7-2 and TRBJ1-1; 7 bases line up with TRBD1. CDR3 length equals 15 residues. J gave up 1 base and V 5 bases, and 7 bases lay outside the gene matches. Germline CDR1 and CDR2: SGHTA and FQGNSA. CDR3 amino acids: CASSLLGTANTEAFF. The CDR3 region has the DNA TGTGCCAGCAGCCTTCTAGGGACAGCGAACACTGAAGCTTTCTTT.

The rearrangement uses TRBV6-2 or TRBV6-3 and TRBJ2-7; TRBD1 matches 9 bases. CDR1 is MNHEY and CDR2 is SVGEGT in the germline V gene. The CDR3 totals 22 residues. V shed 6 bases and J 4 bases; nucleotides not matched to a gene: 31. CDR3 in DNA: TGTGCCAGCAGCCCTTCGACCCAGTCCCGGGACAGGGACTACCAGACGAGTTACGAGCAGTACTTC. It yields the protein CASSPSTQSRDRDYQTSYEQYF.

This chain joins TRBV19 and TRBJ1-5, with D tentatively TRBD1 (5 bases). V was shortened by 3 bases and J by 4 bases, with 13 bases between the two germline ends. The germline CDR1 and CDR2 sequences are LNHDA and SQIVND (reference sequence). This CDR3 contains 15 residues. The CDR3 bases are TGTGCCAGTAGTATGGGGGTCATACGGAATCAGCCCCAGCATTTT. Its protein is CASSMGVIRNQPQHF.

The CDR3 sequence is CASWGQAGYGYTF. DNA of the CDR3: TGTGCCAGCTGGGGACAGGCGGGATATGGCTACACCTTC. V is TRBV2 and J is TRBJ1-2, with TRBD1 matching over 8 bases. V trimming: 8 bases; J trimming: 5 bases; junction bases outside the gene matches: 7. CDR1 SNHLY and CDR2 FYNNEI come from the germline V gene. The length of the CDR3 is 13 residues.

DNA for the CDR3: TGTGCCAGCAGCTCCCCGGGACTAGCGGCAGATACGCAGTATTTT. This codes for CASSSPGLAADTQYF. V gene TRBV7-3 combines with J gene TRBJ2-3; 11 nucleotides align to TRBD2. CDR1 is SGHTA, CDR2 FQGTGA, per germline. Trimming cost V 4 bases and J 4 bases; bases outside gene matches: 4. This CDR3 region has 15 residues.

The chain recombines TRBV9 with TRBJ2-7; TRBD1 agrees at 10 bases. This CDR3 comprises 19 residues. The ends lost 4 bases at V and 3 bases at J; junction bases unmatched: 19. Germline-derived CDR1 and CDR2 are SGDLS and YYNGEE. CDR3: CASSPSLRPGTGEVYEQYF. The CDR3 bases are TGTGCCAGCAGCCCATCCTTAAGACCCGGGACAGGGGAAGTCTACGAGCAGTACTTC.

This clone was recorded only once. The rearrangement uses TRBV3-1 (or the pseudogene TRBV3-2) and TRBJ1-2; D perhaps matches TRBD1 (6 bases). CDR3 length equals 16 residues. In germline, CDR1 is LGHDT, CDR2 YNNKEL (reference sequence). V lost 0 bases to trimming and J lost 1 base, with 12 bases between them. CDR3 protein: CASSQEWGAGNYGYTF. The CDR3 bases are TGTGCCAGCAGCCAAGAGTGGGGGGCGGGTAACTATGGCTACACCTTC.

The V gene is TRBV19, the J gene TRBJ2-6, with D possibly being TRBD1 (6 bases). Per germline, CDR1 LNHDA and CDR2 SQIVND (reference sequence). V lost 11 bases, J lost 3 bases, and 14 bases lay in between. This CDR3 region has 14 residues. For the CDR3, the DNA is TGTGCCGTAAAGCAGGGGAATGGGGCCAACGTCCTGACTTTC. It encodes CAVKQGNGANVLTF.

The chain has TRBV5-4 and TRBJ2-3; the D gene is possibly TRBD2 (7 bases). Germline V gene sequence: CDR1 SGHNT, CDR2 YYREEE (reference sequence). This CDR3 contains 16 residues. The V end was cut by 4 bases, the J end by 2 bases, with 17 bases between. CDR3 sequence reads: CASSPKGAGATDTQYF. The CDR3 DNA reads as TGTGCCAGCAGCCCCAAAGGTGCGGGGGCCACAGATACGCAGTATTTT.

The chain couples TRBV6-5 to TRBJ2-3, with 8 bases lining up with TRBD1. This CDR3 spans 14 amino acids. The J segment lost 2 bases and the V segment lost 6 bases, leaving 4 bases of the junction unmatched. Germline V gives CDR1 MNHEY, CDR2 SVGAGI. DNA of the CDR3: TGTGCCAGCAGCGGACAGGGACACACAGATACGCAGTATTTT. Translation: CASSGQGHTDTQYF.

V usage is TRBV3-1 (or the pseudogene TRBV3-2) and J usage is TRBJ1-2; tentatively, D is TRBD1 (6 bases). The germline V and J ends were trimmed by 5 bases and 2 bases, with 12 bases remaining between them. The CDR3 totals 14 residues. The germline V gene has CDR1 LGHDT and CDR2 YNNKEL (reference sequence). This CDR3 reads CASSSTDRNYGYTF. CDR3 nucleotide sequence: TGTGCCAGCAGCTCCACCGACAGGAACTATGGCTACACCTTC.

The rearrangement links TRBV5-6 to TRBJ2-1; 10 bases map to TRBD1. Losses at the gene ends were 3 bases for V and 6 bases for J; bases not matched to a gene: 9. Germline V CDR1 and CDR2: SGHDT, YYEEEE. There are 16 residues in the CDR3. The CDR3 reads CASSSTPGTGVNEQFF. The CDR3 DNA sequence: TGTGCCAGCAGCTCTACGCCGGGGACAGGGGTCAATGAGCAGTTCTTC.

V usage is TRBV9 and J usage is TRBJ2-3; D unresolved. Germline V lookup: CDR1 SGDLS, CDR2 YYNGEE. V dropped 3 bases and J dropped 7 bases, with 18 bases sitting between them. This CDR3 comprises 15 residues. The CDR3 sequence: CASSASGLPAHTQYF. DNA for the CDR3: TGTGCCAGCAGCGCATCCGGGCTTCCAGCGCATACGCAGTATTTT. Using reference TRBV9 and TRBJ2-3 for the parts outside the CDR3, the full variable domain is DSGVTQTPKHLITATGQRVTLRCSPRSGDLSVYWYQQSLDQGLQFLIQYYNGEERAKGNILERFSAQQFPDLHSELNLSSLELGDSALYFCASSASGLPAHTQYFGPGTRLTVL.